This is a list of T cell receptor beta chains from one sample in a study of T cell repertoires in cytomegalovirus infection. A single record per CDR3 protein comes from TCRdb applying MiXCR to the reads. The sample comprises a few hundred thousand distinct CDR3 sequences, 17% of which are singletons, and around 11% rests with the top ten. The sample comprised PBMCs. These TCRs come from a human donor in good health (CMV status not recorded). Some clones in this sample may be carry-over from other donors' samples. Each CDR3 is given with its conserved first and last residue. Each record gives: D gene, clone size, V gene, J gene, CDR3 DNA, CDR3 protein. A D gene is named only where the DNA matches it firmly. The size of a clone is reported for some rows only, either as once, few or many, or as a class for expanded clones.

-	many	TRBV28	TRBJ2-2	TGTGCCAGCAAACGAGGCCGCGCGAACACCGGGGAGCTGTTTTTT	CASKRGRANTGELFF
-	-	TRBV19	TRBJ2-5	TGTGCCAGTAGTATAGGGGGCGCGGATGTAGAGACCCAGTACTTC	CASSIGGADVETQYF
-	few	TRBV28	TRBJ1-6	TGTGCCAGCAGGAAACAGGGAGGTGCACCCCTCCACTTT	CASRKQGGAPLHF
-	few	TRBV5-1	TRBJ2-2	TGCGCCAGCAGCACCGGGACCTCGTCCACCGGGGAGCTGTTTTTT	CASSTGTSSTGELFF
TRBD1	many	TRBV5-4	TRBJ1-6	TGTGCCAGCAGCGAGGACAGGGGCAATTCACCCCTCCACTTT	CASSEDRGNSPLHF
-	many	TRBV4-1	TRBJ2-7	TGCGCCAGCAGCCTTCCGGGCGGAGGGTTGTACGAGCAGTACTTC	CASSLPGGGLYEQYF
TRBD1	many	TRBV20-1	TRBJ2-5	TGCAGTGCCAATACAGGGGGCTCAGAGACCCAGTACTTC	CSANTGGSETQYF
-	-	TRBV4-1	TRBJ2-1	TGCGCCAGCAGCCAAGACGGGGGCCACTACAATGAGCAGTTCTTC	CASSQDGGHYNEQFF
-	many	TRBV7-2	TRBJ2-3	TGTGCCAGCAGCTTAGCGCCTAGTTTAATCAGTAAGAGAAGCACAGATACGCAGTATTTT	CASSLAPSLISKRSTDTQYF
-	-	TRBV12-3/TRBV12-4	TRBJ1-5	TGTGCCAGCAGTGAAGGAGGGACGGGGCCCCAGCCTTTT	CASSEGGTGPQPF
-	few	TRBV6-1	TRBJ2-7	TGTGCCAGCAGGGAACCCGACAGCTCTACACCCCCCTACGAGCAGTACTTC	CASREPDSSTPPYEQYF
TRBD2	few	TRBV6-2/TRBV6-3	TRBJ2-7	TGTGCCAGCACGACTAGCGGGTACGAGCAGTACTTC	CASTTSGYEQYF
-	-	TRBV10-3	TRBJ1-5	TGTGCCATCAGTACTATAAACTGGACAGAAATCGATCAGCCCCAGCATTTT	CAISTINWTEIDQPQHF
-	-	TRBV12-3/TRBV12-4	TRBJ1-2	TGTGCCAGCAGTCCCTCCACCCATGGCTACACCTTC	CASSPSTHGYTF
-	many	TRBV5-4	TRBJ1-2	TGTGCCAGCAGCGAGAGGGGGGGAGGCTACACCTTC	CASSERGGGYTF
TRBD1	-	TRBV19	TRBJ2-1	TGTGCCAGTCCTGCCCGGTGGGCAGGGGGCTTACCCCCACCCCACTACAATGAGCAGTTCTTC	CASPARWAGGLPPPHYNEQFF
-	many	TRBV7-8	TRBJ2-1	TGTGCCAGCAGCTTAGCGCGGGGGCTGGAGTTCTTC	CASSLARGLEFF
TRBD1	-	TRBV28	TRBJ1-4	TGTGCCAGCAGCCGCCGGACAGGGGAAGAAAAACTGTTTTTT	CASSRRTGEEKLFF
-	once	TRBV19	TRBJ2-1	TGTGCCAGTAGTTCCCGGACACGCTACAATGAGCAGTTCTTC	CASSSRTRYNEQFF
-	many	TRBV7-2	TRBJ1-3	TGTGCCAGCAGCTTCGTGTCAGGGGCTGGAAACACCATATATTTT	CASSFVSGAGNTIYF
TRBD2	few	TRBV6-1	TRBJ2-1	TGTGCCAGCACTCCGGGACTAGCGGCATACAATGAGCAGTTCTTC	CASTPGLAAYNEQFF
-	-	TRBV12-3/TRBV12-4	TRBJ2-5	TGTGCCAGCAGTTTATCCCCCTCAGGGGAACGGGAGACCCAGTACTTC	CASSLSPSGERETQYF
TRBD1	many	TRBV20-1	TRBJ2-2	TGCAGTGCTACTTTTCCGGGACAGACGAACACCGGGGAGCTGTTTTTT	CSATFPGQTNTGELFF
-	-	TRBV20-1	TRBJ2-2	TGCAGTGCTACCTCGGACGTCCGTAGGGCGAACACCGGGGAGCTGTTTTTT	CSATSDVRRANTGELFF
TRBD2	many	TRBV7-2	TRBJ2-7	TGTGCCAGCAGCTTAGACGGGACTAGCGCCTACGAGCAGTACTTC	CASSLDGTSAYEQYF
TRBD1	-	TRBV6-5	TRBJ2-2	TGTGCCAGCAGTTTCTACCGGACAGGGACCGGGGAGCTGTTTTTT	CASSFYRTGTGELFF
-	few	TRBV27	TRBJ2-7	TGTGCCAGCAGTCTAAAGACAGGTTGGACCTACGAGCAGTACTTC	CASSLKTGWTYEQYF
-	few	TRBV5-4	TRBJ2-1	TGTGCCAGCAGCTTGGTAGGGGCGCTTGGCAATGAGCAGTTCTTC	CASSLVGALGNEQFF
TRBD2	many	TRBV7-2	TRBJ2-5	TGTGCCAGCAGCGTCGTTCCAGCGGGGGGATTTGAGACCCAGTACTTC	CASSVVPAGGFETQYF
-	many	TRBV11-3	TRBJ1-5	TGTGCCAGCAGCCCGGACGGCTATCAGCCCCAGCATTTT	CASSPDGYQPQHF
-	-	TRBV20-1	TRBJ2-5	TGCAGTGCTAGAGATATGTTACAAGAGACCCAGTACTTC	CSARDMLQETQYF
-	many	TRBV4-3	TRBJ2-3	TGCGCCAGCAGCCAAGATTGGAGGGGAGGTATAGATACGCAGTATTTT	CASSQDWRGGIDTQYF
-	-	TRBV6-2/TRBV6-3	TRBJ1-6	TGTGCCAGCAGTTACACCGGAACCTCCTATAATTCACCCCTCCACTTT	CASSYTGTSYNSPLHF
TRBD1	-	TRBV5-6	TRBJ1-5	TGTGCCAGCAGCCCTGGGACAGGGATAAATCAGCCCCAGCATTTT	CASSPGTGINQPQHF
TRBD1	few	TRBV19	TRBJ1-3	TGTGCCAGTAGTATACCCGGGACAGGGGCAGGAAACACCATATATTTT	CASSIPGTGAGNTIYF
-	many	TRBV29-1	TRBJ1-5	TGCAGCGTTGGGACTGGGAATGGCAATCAGCCCCAGCATTTT	CSVGTGNGNQPQHF
-	few	TRBV20-1	TRBJ2-1	TGCAGTGCTGAGGCCCCCGGACATTTGCGCCACAATGAGCAGTTCTTC	CSAEAPGHLRHNEQFF
-	many	TRBV7-6	TRBJ2-7	TGTGCCAGCAGCTTCCTACATAGCACAGGGTCCCCCGAGCAGTACTTC	CASSFLHSTGSPEQYF
TRBD1	few	TRBV7-9	TRBJ2-7	TGTGCCAGCAGCATGACAGGGGAGGTCTACGAGCAGTACTTC	CASSMTGEVYEQYF
TRBD1	few	TRBV12-3/TRBV12-4	TRBJ2-2	TGTGCCAGCAGCTTACAGGGGGCGCAAGGCGGGGAGCTGTTTTTT	CASSLQGAQGGELFF
TRBD1	-	TRBV28	TRBJ1-3	TGTGCCAGCTGTATCCTTACCGGGACAGTTACCTCTAACTCTGGAAACACCATATATTTT	CASCILTGTVTSNSGNTIYF
TRBD1	-	TRBV5-6	TRBJ2-5	TGTGCCAGCAGCTTCCTAGGGGGCGAAACCCGAGAGACCCAGTACTTC	CASSFLGGETRETQYF
TRBD2	-	TRBV7-2	TRBJ2-1	TGTGCCAGCAGCCTCCCCGGACTAGCGGGGTCACAGCAGTTCTTC	CASSLPGLAGSQQFF
TRBD1	-	TRBV28	TRBJ2-2	TGTGCCAGCAGTGAAGCCGGGACAGCCGGAACCGGGGAGCTGTTTTTT	CASSEAGTAGTGELFF
TRBD1	-	TRBV25-1	TRBJ1-3	TGTGCCAGCAGTGAGGCAGGGGGCTTCTCTGGAAACACCATATATTTT	CASSEAGGFSGNTIYF
-	-	TRBV6-2/TRBV6-3	TRBJ2-1	TGTGCCAGTCAAGATGGGAATGAGCAGTTCTTC	CASQDGNEQFF
-	many	TRBV7-9	TRBJ2-7	TGTGCCAGCACCCCGGACGGCCGAATAGCCTACGAGCAGTACTTC	CASTPDGRIAYEQYF
-	few	TRBV28	TRBJ2-5	TGTGCCACCCGGGCTGGGTCGGCGACCCAGTACTTC	CATRAGSATQYF
-	-	TRBV20-1	TRBJ1-1	TGCAGTGCGACGGACCCGAACACTGAAGCTTTCTTT	CSATDPNTEAFF
TRBD1	many	TRBV7-2	TRBJ1-5	TGTGCCAGCAGCTTAGTTGGCCGGGGACAGGGGAATCAGCCCCAGCATTTT	CASSLVGRGQGNQPQHF
-	many	TRBV2	TRBJ2-3	TGTGCCAGCAGCGTACAGGCAGATACGCAGTATTTT	CASSVQADTQYF